The 6 T cell receptor beta chains presented below share a single source sample, sequenced in a study of spatial heterogeneity in lung cancer (dated by TCRdb to about 2019). Findings and caveats that apply to the study as a whole: The tumor nonsynonymous mutation count correlated with the number of expanded alpha and beta TCRs within the tumor.

What the time point label conveys for this sample: sample taken at primary tumor resection. Their specific antigens are unknown. Libraries were made using 5' RACE. The sequencing machine was a NextSeq 500. TCRdb ran its own pipeline on the public reads, namely fastp trimming at Q25 and MiXCR clone calling, and kept in-frame beta chains. Rows are combined by CDR3 protein, so each entry shows the most common genes and DNA. For this sample there are over 5,500 distinct CDR3 sequences; over 13% appear just once. Less than 11% of the sample lies in the top ten. Sequences were derived from lung tumor tissue, sampled at surgery. Receptors were obtained from a male donor with early-stage non-small cell lung cancer.

Judged by abundance, this clonotype is medium-sized. Within a library made for alpha chains, this beta chain is off target, and its count is uninformative. This chain connects TRBV19 to TRBJ2-5; 11 bases line up with TRBD1. Germline CDR1 LNHDA, CDR2 SQIVND (reference sequence). V shed 9 bases, J shed 5 bases, and the junction held 8 bases outside the gene matches. The CDR3 spans 14 residues. DNA of the CDR3: TGTGCCAGCCAAAGGACAGGGGGCGGGGAGACCCAGTACTTC. Translated: CASQRTGGGETQYF. Filled out from reference TRBV19 and TRBJ2-5, the complete variable domain reads DGGITQSPKYLFRKEGQNVTLSCEQNLNHDAMYWYRQDPGQGLRLIYYSQIVNDFQKGDIAEGYSVSREKKESFPLTVTSAQKNPTAFYLCASQRTGGGETQYFGPGTRLLVL.

By share, this clonotype counts as medium-sized (0.01 to 0.1%). Because the library targeted alpha chains, this beta chain is an off-target read whose size means little. This chain uses TRBV5-1 with TRBJ2-7, with unresolved D. The germline V gene has CDR1 SGHRS and CDR2 YFSETQ. The CDR3 sequence is 12 residues long. V was pared by 4 bases and J by 6 bases, with 11 bases between. DNA of the CDR3: TGCGCCAGCAGCCTTGGAGAGGTCGAGCAGTACTTC. As protein: CASSLGEVEQYF.

This clonotype was detected only a few times. This beta chain represents an off-target read in a library built for alpha chains; its size is of limited meaning. The chain uses TRBV5-1 and TRBJ2-7, with D possibly matching TRBD1 (5 bases). The V gene's germline CDR1 is SGHRS and CDR2 YFSETQ. The CDR3 covers 12 residues. V lost 5 bases to trimming and J lost 3 bases, with 9 bases between them. CDR3 DNA: TGCGCCAGCAGGGCCGACAGCTACGAGCAGTACTTC. As protein: CASRADSYEQYF.

On this clonotype: For a library built for alpha chains, this beta chain is a stray read; little rests on its size. This chain connects TRBV20-1 to TRBJ2-1, with 7 bases that match TRBD2. The ends lost 3 bases at V and 5 bases at J; junction bases unmatched: 10. Germline V gene lookup returns CDR1 DFQATT and CDR2 SNEGSKA (reference sequence). The CDR3 totals 15 residues. The CDR3 coding sequence is TGCAGTGCTAGCTTAGGCGGGGGAGGTCACAATGAGCAGTTCTTC. Protein: CSASLGGGGHNEQFF.

This clonotype is termed medium-sized. Little can be read into the size of this beta chain, an off-target read in a library designed for alpha chains. This chain uses TRBV24-1 with TRBJ1-3, with 11 bases identical to TRBD1. CDR1 and CDR2 (germline): KGHDR, SFDVKD. This CDR3 spans 19 amino acids. The V and J ends lost 4 bases and 2 bases, in that order; junction bases with no gene match: 12. The CDR3 spells CATSDLCPGTGGAGNTIYF. The CDR3 coding sequence is TGTGCCACCAGTGACCTTTGTCCCGGGACAGGGGGAGCTGGAAACACCATATATTTT.

This clonotype occurred many times. This beta chain represents an off-target read in a library built for alpha chains; its size is of limited meaning. V is TRBV4-2 and J is TRBJ2-7; 9 bases map to TRBD2. The CDR3 consists of 16 residues. V dropped 0 bases and J dropped 0; count of bases not matched to a gene: 3. From germline, CDR1 is LGHNA and CDR2 YNFKEQ. Written as DNA, the CDR3 is TGTGCCAGCAGCCAAGACGTAGCGGGAGCCTCCTACGAGCAGTACTTC. This translates into CASSQDVAGASYEQYF.